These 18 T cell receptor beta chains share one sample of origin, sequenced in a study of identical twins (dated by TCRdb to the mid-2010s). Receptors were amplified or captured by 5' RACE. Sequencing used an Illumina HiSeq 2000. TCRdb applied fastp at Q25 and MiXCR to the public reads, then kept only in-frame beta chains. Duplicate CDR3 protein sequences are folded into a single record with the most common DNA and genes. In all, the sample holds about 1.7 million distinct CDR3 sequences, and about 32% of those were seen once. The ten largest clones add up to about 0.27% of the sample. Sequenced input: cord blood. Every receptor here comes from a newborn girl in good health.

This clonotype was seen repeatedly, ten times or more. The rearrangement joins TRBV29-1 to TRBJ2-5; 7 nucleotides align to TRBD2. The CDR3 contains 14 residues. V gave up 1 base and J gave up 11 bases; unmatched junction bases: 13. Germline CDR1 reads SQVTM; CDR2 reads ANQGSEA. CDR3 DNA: TGCAGCGTTGAAGCTACTAGCGCCGACCGGGAGCAGTACTTC. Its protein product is CSVEATSADREQYF. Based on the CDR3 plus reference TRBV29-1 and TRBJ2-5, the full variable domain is SAVISQKPSRDICQRGTSLTIQCQVDSQVTMMFWYRQQPGQSLTLIATANQGSEATYESGFVIDKFPISRPNLTFSTLTVSNMSPEDSSIYLCSVEATSADREQYFGPGTRLLVL.

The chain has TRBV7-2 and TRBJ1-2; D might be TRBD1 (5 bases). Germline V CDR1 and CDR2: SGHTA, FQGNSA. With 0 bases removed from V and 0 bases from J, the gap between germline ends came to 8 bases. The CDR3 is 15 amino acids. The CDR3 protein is CASSLAGTPNYGYTF. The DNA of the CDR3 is TGTGCCAGCAGCTTAGCGGGGACCCCTAACTATGGCTACACCTTC.

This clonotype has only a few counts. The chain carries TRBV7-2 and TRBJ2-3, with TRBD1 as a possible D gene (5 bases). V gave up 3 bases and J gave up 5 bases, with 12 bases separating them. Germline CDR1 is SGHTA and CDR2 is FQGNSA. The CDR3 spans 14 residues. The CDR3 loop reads CASSFWGGGDTQYF. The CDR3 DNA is TGTGCCAGCAGCTTTTGGGGCGGTGGAGATACGCAGTATTTT.

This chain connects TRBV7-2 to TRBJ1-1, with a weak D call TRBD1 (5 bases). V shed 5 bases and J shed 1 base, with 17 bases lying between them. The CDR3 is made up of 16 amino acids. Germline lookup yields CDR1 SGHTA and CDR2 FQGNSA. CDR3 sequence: CASSLFQGLGNTEAFF. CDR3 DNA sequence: TGTGCCAGCAGCCTCTTCCAGGGATTAGGGAACACTGAAGCTTTCTTT.

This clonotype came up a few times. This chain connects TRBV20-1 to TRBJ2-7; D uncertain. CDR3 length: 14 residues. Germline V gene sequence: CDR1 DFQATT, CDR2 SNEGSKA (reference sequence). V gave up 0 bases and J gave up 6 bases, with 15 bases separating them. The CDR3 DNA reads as TGCAGTGCTAGAGATGGACGGCCTGGAGCCGAGCAGTACTTC. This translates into CSARDGRPGAEQYF.

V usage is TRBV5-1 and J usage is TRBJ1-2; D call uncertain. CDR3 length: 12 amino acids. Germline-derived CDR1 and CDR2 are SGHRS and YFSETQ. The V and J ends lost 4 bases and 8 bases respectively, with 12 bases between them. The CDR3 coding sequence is TGCGCCAGCAGCGAACAGTTTTGGGGCTACACCTTC. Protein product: CASSEQFWGYTF.

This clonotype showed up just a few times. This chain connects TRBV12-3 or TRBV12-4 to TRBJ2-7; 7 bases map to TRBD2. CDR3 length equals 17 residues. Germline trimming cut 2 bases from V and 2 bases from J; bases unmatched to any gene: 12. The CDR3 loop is CASSLTESGTIPYEQYF. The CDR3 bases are TGTGCCAGCAGTTTAACGGAATCCGGGACTATACCCTACGAGCAGTACTTC.

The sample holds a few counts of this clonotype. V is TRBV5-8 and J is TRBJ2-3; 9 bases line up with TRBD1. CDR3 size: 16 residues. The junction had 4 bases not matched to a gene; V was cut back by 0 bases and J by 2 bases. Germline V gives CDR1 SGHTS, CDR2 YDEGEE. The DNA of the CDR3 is TGTGCCAGCAGCTTGGGTACAGGGGGCTCCACAGATACGCAGTATTTT. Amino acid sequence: CASSLGTGGSTDTQYF.

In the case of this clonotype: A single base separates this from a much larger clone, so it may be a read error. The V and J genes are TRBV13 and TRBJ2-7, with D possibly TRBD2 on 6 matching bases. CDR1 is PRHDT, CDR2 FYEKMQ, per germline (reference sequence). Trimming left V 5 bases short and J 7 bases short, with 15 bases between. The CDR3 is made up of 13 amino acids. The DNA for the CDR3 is TGTGCCAGCAGCGTGGGACTTTACAATGAGCAGTACTTC. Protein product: CASSVGLYNEQYF.

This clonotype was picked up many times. The DNA of the CDR3 is TGTGCCAGCACCTACAAGGCGGGAAATTACGAGCAGTACTTC. Residues: CASTYKAGNYEQYF. The rearrangement joins TRBV12-3 or TRBV12-4 to TRBJ2-7; TRBD2 might be the D (6 bases). Trimming took off 7 bases at V and 4 bases at J, with 17 bases between the two ends. The length of the CDR3 is 14 residues.

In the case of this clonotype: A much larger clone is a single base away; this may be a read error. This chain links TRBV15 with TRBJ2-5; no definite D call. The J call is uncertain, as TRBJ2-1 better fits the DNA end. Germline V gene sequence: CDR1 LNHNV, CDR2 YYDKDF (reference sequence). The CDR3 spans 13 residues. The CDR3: CATSRDAEETQFF. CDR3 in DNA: TGTGCCACCAGCAGAGATGCTGAAGAGACCCAGTTCTTC.

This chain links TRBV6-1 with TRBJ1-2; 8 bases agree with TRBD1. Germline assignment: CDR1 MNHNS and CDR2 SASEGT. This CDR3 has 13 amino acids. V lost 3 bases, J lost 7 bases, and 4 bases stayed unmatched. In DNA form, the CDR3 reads TGTGCCAGCAGTGAGGACAGGGAGGCTGGCTACACCTTC. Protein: CASSEDREAGYTF.

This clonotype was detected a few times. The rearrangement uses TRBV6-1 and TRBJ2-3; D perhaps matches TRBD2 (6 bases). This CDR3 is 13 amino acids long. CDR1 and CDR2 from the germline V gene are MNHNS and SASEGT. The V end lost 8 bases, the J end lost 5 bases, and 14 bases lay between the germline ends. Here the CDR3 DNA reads TGTGCCAGCCGACTCCCAGCGGGAGATACGCAGTATTTT. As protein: CASRLPAGDTQYF.

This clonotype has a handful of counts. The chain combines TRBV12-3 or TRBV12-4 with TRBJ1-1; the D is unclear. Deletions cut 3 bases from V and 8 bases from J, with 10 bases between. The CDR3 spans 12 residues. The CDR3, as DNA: TGTGCCAGCAGTTTTGGCCCCGCCGAAGCTTTCTTT. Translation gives CASSFGPAEAFF.

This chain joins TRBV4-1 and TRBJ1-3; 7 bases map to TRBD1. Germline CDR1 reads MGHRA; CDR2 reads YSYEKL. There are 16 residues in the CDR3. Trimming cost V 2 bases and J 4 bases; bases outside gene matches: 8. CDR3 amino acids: CASSQPRQGRGNTIYF. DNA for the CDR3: TGCGCCAGCAGCCAACCCCGACAGGGAAGAGGAAACACCATATATTTT.

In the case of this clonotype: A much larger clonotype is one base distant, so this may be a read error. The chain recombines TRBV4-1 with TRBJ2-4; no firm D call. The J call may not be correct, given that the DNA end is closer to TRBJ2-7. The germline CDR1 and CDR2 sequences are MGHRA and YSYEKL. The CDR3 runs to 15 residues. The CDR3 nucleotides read TGCGCCAGCAGCCAAGATGGCACCAATTTCTACGAGCAGTACTTC. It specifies CASSQDGTNFYEQYF.

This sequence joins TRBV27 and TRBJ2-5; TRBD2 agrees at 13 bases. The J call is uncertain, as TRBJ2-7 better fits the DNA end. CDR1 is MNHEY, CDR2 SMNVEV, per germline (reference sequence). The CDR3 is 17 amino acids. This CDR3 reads CASSLFGRTSGRGEQYF. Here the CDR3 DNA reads TGTGCCAGCAGTTTATTCGGGCGGACTAGCGGGAGAGGCGAGCAGTACTTC.

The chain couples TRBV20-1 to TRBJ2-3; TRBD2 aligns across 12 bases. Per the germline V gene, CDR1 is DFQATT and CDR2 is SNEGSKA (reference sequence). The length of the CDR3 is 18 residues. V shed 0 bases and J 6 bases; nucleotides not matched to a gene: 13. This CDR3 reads CSARDSLSSGGAADTQYF. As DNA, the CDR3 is TGCAGTGCTAGAGATTCCCTTTCTAGCGGGGGGGCGGCGGATACGCAGTATTTT.